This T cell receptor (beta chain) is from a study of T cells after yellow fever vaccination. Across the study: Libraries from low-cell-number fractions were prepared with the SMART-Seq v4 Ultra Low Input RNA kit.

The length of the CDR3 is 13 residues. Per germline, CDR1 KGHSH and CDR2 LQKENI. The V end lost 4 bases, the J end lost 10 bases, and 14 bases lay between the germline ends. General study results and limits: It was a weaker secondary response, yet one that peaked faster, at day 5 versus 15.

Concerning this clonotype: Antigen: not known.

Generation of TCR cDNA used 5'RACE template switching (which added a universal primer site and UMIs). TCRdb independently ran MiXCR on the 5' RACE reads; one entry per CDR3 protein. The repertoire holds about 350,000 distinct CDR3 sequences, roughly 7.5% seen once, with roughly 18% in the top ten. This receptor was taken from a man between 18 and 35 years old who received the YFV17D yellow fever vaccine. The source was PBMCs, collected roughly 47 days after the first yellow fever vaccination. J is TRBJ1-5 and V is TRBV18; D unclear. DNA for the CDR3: TGTGCCAGCTCACTCATGGATCTTGAACCCCAGCATTTT. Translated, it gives CASSLMDLEPQHF.